The clone carrying this T cell receptor (beta chain) was observed once. This sample is drawn from a study of blood T cell repertoires in COVID-19. Produced via immunoSEQ multiplex PCR; TCRdb's table is partial and in-frame only. The sample has about 61,000 clones, around nine tenths seen once; the top ten hold over 20%. Sequenced input: peripheral blood. The clonotype comes from a woman in her forties or fifties with active or convalescent COVID-19.

The CDR3 loop reads CASSIGQGIGETQYF. The CDR3 bases are TGTGCCAGCAGCATAGGACAGGGAATTGGAGAGACCCAGTACTTC. This chain links TRBV5-4 with TRBJ2-5; 8 bases map to TRBD1. Germline V gene data show CDR1 as SGHNT and CDR2 as YYREEE (reference sequence). Trimming at V came to 4 bases and at J to 4 bases, leaving 9 bases not matched to a gene. This CDR3 has 15 amino acids.